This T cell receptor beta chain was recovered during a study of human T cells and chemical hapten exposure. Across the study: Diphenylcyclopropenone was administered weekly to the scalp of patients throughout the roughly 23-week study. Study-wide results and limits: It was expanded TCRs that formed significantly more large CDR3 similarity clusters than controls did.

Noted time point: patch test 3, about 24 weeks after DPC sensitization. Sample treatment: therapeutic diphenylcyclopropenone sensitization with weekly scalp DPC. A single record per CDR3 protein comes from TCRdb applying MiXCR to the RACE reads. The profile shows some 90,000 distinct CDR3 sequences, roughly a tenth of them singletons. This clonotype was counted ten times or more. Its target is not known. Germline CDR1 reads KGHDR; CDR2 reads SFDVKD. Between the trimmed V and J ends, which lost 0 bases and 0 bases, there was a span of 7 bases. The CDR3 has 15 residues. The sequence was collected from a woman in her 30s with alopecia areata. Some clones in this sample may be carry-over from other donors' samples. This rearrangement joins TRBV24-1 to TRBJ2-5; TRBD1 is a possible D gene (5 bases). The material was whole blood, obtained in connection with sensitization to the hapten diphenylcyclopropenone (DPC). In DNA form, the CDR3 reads TGTGCCACCAGTGATTTGGAAGGGGACCAAGAGACCCAGTACTTC. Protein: CATSDLEGDQETQYF.